A single sample gave rise to the 6 T cell receptor beta chains below, sequenced in a study of T-cell memory formation after mild COVID-19. TCRdb re-derived calls from the 5' RACE reads in MiXCR, one entry per CDR3 protein. The data contain over 300,000 distinct CDR3 sequences, roughly 20% of them singletons. What was sequenced was PBMCs or a T cell subset sorted from them (not recorded which). All receptors come from a man younger than 30 who had mild COVID-19 (a few samples of this study predate the infection). Cell type and time point are not known.

CDR3 DNA: TGTGCCAGCAGTTCGGCCGGGACAGATTATGAAAAACTGTTTTTT. Its protein is CASSSAGTDYEKLFF. This chain joins TRBV28 and TRBJ1-4; 7 positions agree with TRBD1. V was clipped by 4 bases and J by 6 bases; unmatched bases: 8. CDR1 MDHEN and CDR2 SYDVKM come from the germline V gene. The CDR3 runs 15 residues.

The sample holds a few counts of this clonotype. This chain joins TRBV18 and TRBJ2-7; 7 positions agree with TRBD2. Germline V gene sequence: CDR1 KGHSH, CDR2 LQKENI. V shed 6 bases, J shed 5 bases, and the junction held 4 bases outside the gene matches. This CDR3 is built from 12 residues. The CDR3 is CASSRTSDEQYF. CDR3 bases: TGTGCCAGCTCCCGCACTAGCGACGAGCAGTACTTC.

This clonotype came up a few times. The rearrangement uses TRBV5-1 and TRBJ2-3; TRBD1 is a possible D gene (6 bases). The CDR3 runs 15 residues. The V end lost 4 bases, the J end lost 5 bases, and 17 bases lay between the germline ends. Per germline, CDR1 SGHRS and CDR2 YFSETQ. CDR3 in amino acids: CASSLTGPARDTQYF. The CDR3 bases are TGCGCCAGCAGCCTGACAGGTCCGGCCAGAGATACGCAGTATTTT.

A single count supports this clonotype. CDR3 bases: TGTGCCAGCAGCGCCCTTCGCGGGACAGGGATTACCTACGAGCAGTACTTC. As protein: CASSALRGTGITYEQYF. The chain recombines TRBV6-1 with TRBJ2-7; 9 bases agree with TRBD1. This CDR3 has 17 residues. CDR1 is MNHNS and CDR2 is SASEGT in the germline V gene. The junction had 14 bases not matched to a gene; V was cut back by 6 bases and J by 2 bases.

This chain connects TRBV7-9 to TRBJ1-6, with 11 bases lining up with TRBD1. CDR1 SEHNR and CDR2 FQNEAQ come from the germline V gene (reference sequence). The CDR3 length is 15 residues. J was trimmed by 9 bases and V by 3 bases; bases with no gene match: 4. The CDR3 coding sequence is TGTGCCAGCAGCTTTCCGGGACAGGGGGGTTCACCCCTCCACTTT. Translation: CASSFPGQGGSPLHF.

The J gene is TRBJ1-5, the V gene TRBV6-5, with D possibly TRBD1 on 5 matching bases. Trimming took 6 bases from V and 10 from J, leaving 19 bases between them. This CDR3 spans 14 amino acids. From germline, CDR1 is MNHEY and CDR2 SVGAGI. The CDR3 DNA reads as TGTGCCAGCAGCGCTGTTATGGACATAGTCCCCCAGCATTTT. This sequence encodes CASSAVMDIVPQHF.